Shown below are 6 T cell receptor beta chains from a single sample sequenced in a study of beta chain features in type 1 diabetes. Findings and caveats of the study: Moderate yet significant TCRB CDR3 shortening was seen in Type 1 diabetes patients in all four CD4+ subsets.

Expressed TCRB transcripts were sequenced because the entire RNA isolate underwent reverse transcription. Some clones are missing from TCRdb's copy, which holds only in-frame ones; the method was immunoSEQ multiplex PCR. The repertoire has roughly 260,000 clones, 9.5% to 13% of them found once; the top ten carry more than 0.015%. These receptors' targets are unknown. The specimen sequenced was naive CD4+ T cells from blood. Source of these receptors: a man aged 25 to 40 with type 1 diabetes.

This sequence joins TRBV5-1 and TRBJ2-5; 10 bases line up with TRBD2. V lost 2 bases to trimming and J lost 1 base; unmatched junction nucleotides: 5. Germline V gene sequence: CDR1 SGHRS, CDR2 YFSETQ. The CDR3 length is 16 residues. CDR3 in amino acids: CASSFQPSGGQETQYF. The CDR3 DNA reads TGCGCCAGCAGCTTTCAGCCTAGCGGGGGCCAAGAGACCCAGTACTTC.

V and J are TRBV7-3 and TRBJ1-1, with D unclear. Trimming cost V 5 bases and J 5 bases, with 12 bases left between them. The CDR3 contains 13 residues. Per germline, CDR1 SGHTA and CDR2 FQGTGA. The CDR3 region has the DNA TGTGCCAGCAGCCTCAATGGGAGGACTGAAGCTTTCTTT. Translated: CASSLNGRTEAFF.

The genes are TRBV9 and TRBJ2-5; D not resolved. Deletions cut 0 bases from V and 5 bases from J, with 8 bases between. This CDR3 region has 13 residues. Germline CDR1 SGDLS, CDR2 YYNGEE. CDR3 nucleotides: TGTGCCAGCAGCGTAGGGGTCGGGGAGACCCAGTACTTC. Translating gives CASSVGVGETQYF.

The chain combines TRBV6-6 with TRBJ2-3; tentatively, D is TRBD2 (5 bases). The CDR3 consists of 15 residues. Germline V gene sequence: CDR1 MNHNY, CDR2 SVGAGI (reference sequence). Trimming pared 2 bases from V and 2 bases from J, leaving 11 bases between. CDR3 loop: CASSYPSGNTDTQYF. The CDR3, as DNA: TGTGCCAGCAGTTACCCCAGCGGTAACACAGATACGCAGTATTTT.

This clone has more than one count but fewer than ten. The junction and the germline gene differ at one end; a read error may be behind it. The chain couples TRBV7-9 to TRBJ2-1; TRBD1 matches 8 bases. The CDR3 is 14 residues long. Per the germline V gene, CDR1 is SEHNR and CDR2 is FQNEAQ (reference sequence). CDR3 nucleotide sequence: TGTGCCAGCAGGCCAGGGGGCTCCAACAATGAGCAGTTCTTC. This gives the protein CASRPGGSNNEQFF.

There are a few counts of this clone. This rearrangement joins TRBV11-1 to TRBJ2-1; D is perhaps TRBD1 (6 bases). Germline CDR1 SGHAT, CDR2 FQDESV (reference sequence). The CDR3 is 13 residues long. The ends were cut back, 4 bases at V and 8 bases at J, with 12 bases in the middle. DNA for the CDR3: TGTGCCAGCAGCTGGGACAATCTGGATGAGCAGTTCTTC. This encodes CASSWDNLDEQFF.